Below, 29 T cell receptor beta chains from the same sample are listed, as sequenced in a study of CD4 T cells in relation to SARS-CoV-2 and coronaviruses. The table came from immunoSEQ multiplex PCR; TCRdb's copy has only in-frame clones and leaves some out. The sample contains about 19,000 clones, just over 75% of which appear only once. For these TCRs, the target antigens are not known. Before the COVID-19 pandemic, during about 2010-2019, CD4+ T cells were taken from unexposed donors. Isolation of CD4+ T cells took place after about 9 days in culture. The material sequenced was CD4+ T cells from PBMCs, cultured in vitro. The receptors were gathered from a human donor in good health.

The CDR3: CASSAWGAANTGELFF. In DNA form, the CDR3 reads TGTGCCAGCAGCGCATGGGGAGCGGCAAACACCGGGGAGCTGTTTTTT. The chain combines TRBV7-9 with TRBJ2-2, with a weak D call TRBD2 (5 bases). CDR1 SEHNR and CDR2 FQNEAQ come from the germline V gene (reference sequence). The CDR3 extends over 16 amino acids. Between the trimmed V and J ends, which lost 5 bases and 2 bases, there was a span of 15 bases.

This chain connects TRBV4-1 to TRBJ1-1; no firm D call. Trimming removed 5 bases at V and 1 base at J, with 8 bases between. CDR3 size: 13 residues. Germline V lookup: CDR1 MGHRA, CDR2 YSYEKL. The CDR3 region is CASSSVTNTEAFF. The CDR3 DNA reads TGCGCCAGCAGCTCTGTCACGAACACTGAAGCTTTCTTT.

The chain employs TRBV6-2 or TRBV6-3 and TRBJ1-4; D unclear. The CDR3 is made up of 14 amino acids. V was shortened by 6 bases and J by 0 bases, with 8 bases between the two germline ends. Germline CDR1 is MNHEY and CDR2 is SVGEGT. The CDR3 DNA sequence: TGTGCCAGCAGCGAATTTGCAACTAATGAAAAACTGTTTTTT. Residues: CASSEFATNEKLFF.

DNA of the CDR3: TGTGCCAGCAGCCGGACTAGCAACGAGCAGTACTTC. This gives the protein CASSRTSNEQYF. The chain links TRBV3-1 (or the pseudogene TRBV3-2) to TRBJ2-7; the match to TRBD2 covers 8 bases. Trimming removed 4 bases from V and 5 bases from J; junction bases left unmatched: 1. In germline, CDR1 is LGHDT, CDR2 YNNKEL (reference sequence). CDR3 length equals 12 residues.

V gene TRBV20-1 combines with J gene TRBJ2-5, with TRBD2 as a possible D gene (5 bases). The CDR3 spans 13 residues. Per the germline V gene, CDR1 is DFQATT and CDR2 is SNEGSKA (reference sequence). V lost 3 bases to trimming and J lost 7 bases, with 15 bases between them. The CDR3 DNA reads as TGCAGTGCTAGTAGACCTCGCGGGTGGACCCAGTACTTC. This encodes CSASRPRGWTQYF.

Regarding this clone: Sequence at one end of the junction differs from germline and may be a read error. The rearrangement uses TRBV3-1 (or the pseudogene TRBV3-2) and TRBJ2-2; weak D call: TRBD2 (6 bases). The germline CDR1 and CDR2 sequences are LGHDT and YNNKEL (reference sequence). The CDR3 consists of 18 residues. CDR3 amino acids: CASSLGPPASANTGELFF. The CDR3 region has the DNA TGTGCCAGCAGCCTTGGGCCCCCCGCTAGCGCGAATACCGGGGAGCTGTTTTTT.

The gene calls are TRBV5-1 and TRBJ2-1; 10 bases agree with TRBD1. Per the germline V gene, CDR1 is SGHRS and CDR2 is YFSETQ. The ends lost 0 bases at V and 5 bases at J; junction bases unmatched: 5. The CDR3 contains 16 residues. Here the CDR3 reads CASSLGSGTGDNEQFF. CDR3 in DNA: TGCGCCAGCAGCTTGGGCTCCGGGACAGGGGACAATGAGCAGTTCTTC. The full variable domain, rest sourced from reference TRBV5-1 and TRBJ2-1, is KAGVTQTPRYLIKTRGQQVTLSCSPISGHRSVSWYQQTPGQGLQFLFEYFSETQRNKGNFPGRFSGRQFSNSRSEMNVSTLELGDSALYLCASSLGSGTGDNEQFFGPGTRLTVL.

The chain links TRBV11-1 to TRBJ2-7; 7 bases map to TRBD1. This CDR3 has 14 residues. CDR1 and CDR2 from the germline V gene are SGHAT and FQDESV (reference sequence). With V trimmed by 3 bases and J by 4 bases, 6 bases remained unmatched. Written as DNA, the CDR3 is TGTGCCAGCAGCTTTGACAGGGTTTTGTACGAGCAGTACTTC. This encodes CASSFDRVLYEQYF. The variable domain in full, with the rest retrieved from reference TRBV11-1 and TRBJ2-7, is EAEVAQSPRYKITEKSQAVAFWCDPISGHATLYWYRQILGQGPELLVQFQDESVVDDSQLPKDRFSAERLKGVDSTLKIQPAELGDSAMYLCASSFDRVLYEQYFGPGTRLTVT.

The chain employs TRBV19 and TRBJ1-1, with no clear D. The ends were cut back, 8 bases at V and 5 bases at J, with 15 bases in the middle. The CDR3 totals 13 residues. Germline assignment: CDR1 LNHDA and CDR2 SQIVND (reference sequence). CDR3 DNA sequence: TGTGCCAGTGGCGGAGGGTGGGGTACTGAAGCTTTCTTT. Protein: CASGGGWGTEAFF.

This chain connects TRBV7-2 to TRBJ2-3; D is undetermined. The CDR3 is made up of 14 amino acids. Germline CDR1 SGHTA, CDR2 FQGNSA. Trimming shortened V by 5 bases and J by 3 bases, and 12 bases separated the two germline ends. This CDR3 is CASSPILQTDTQYF. The CDR3 DNA reads TGTGCCAGCAGCCCCATACTCCAGACAGATACGCAGTATTTT.

This sequence joins TRBV19 and TRBJ2-2; 10 bases map to TRBD1. Germline trimming cut 4 bases from V and 6 bases from J; bases unmatched to any gene: 5. The CDR3 totals 15 residues. Germline V gene sequence: CDR1 LNHDA, CDR2 SQIVND (reference sequence). The CDR3 is CASSKGTGESGELFF. CDR3 nucleotides: TGTGCCAGTAGTAAGGGGACAGGGGAGTCCGGGGAGCTGTTTTTT.

This clone is medium-sized (0.01 to 0.1%) within its sample. This chain links TRBV4-3 with TRBJ1-4; no clear D. Trimming pared 6 bases from V and 7 bases from J, leaving 12 bases between. The CDR3 is 13 residues long. Germline lookup yields CDR1 LGHNA and CDR2 YSLEER. The CDR3 here is CASSPRDGEKLFF. The CDR3 bases are TGCGCCAGCAGTCCCCGAGACGGTGAAAAACTGTTTTTT.

CDR3 in amino acids: CASSVVLSYNEQFF. The DNA of the CDR3 is TGTGCCAGCAGCGTAGTTCTTTCCTACAATGAGCAGTTCTTC. This chain uses TRBV9 with TRBJ2-1, with D hard to call. The V end was cut by 0 bases, the J end by 1 base, with 5 bases between. The CDR3 sequence is 14 residues long. CDR1 is SGDLS and CDR2 is YYNGEE in the germline V gene.

This sequence joins TRBV11-2 and TRBJ1-4; 10 bases agree with TRBD1. Trimming took 5 bases from V and 8 from J; bases not matched to a gene: 14. This CDR3 has 17 amino acids. From germline, CDR1 is SGHAT and CDR2 FQNNGV. CDR3 amino acids: CASSAGTGALSREKLFF. CDR3 nucleotides: TGTGCCAGCAGCGCCGGGACAGGGGCCCTCTCGAGGGAAAAACTGTTTTTT.

This clone was detected only a few times. The chain uses TRBV2 and TRBJ1-6; 8 bases agree with TRBD1. Looked up from germline, CDR1 is SNHLY and CDR2 is FYNNEI. This CDR3 spans 15 amino acids. With 7 bases clipped from V and 8 bases from J, the junction kept 10 bases outside the gene matches. The CDR3, as DNA: TGTGCCAGCATCCCAGGGGGCCCGGGAGATTCACCCCTCCACTTT. This sequence encodes CASIPGGPGDSPLHF.

J is TRBJ2-5 and V is TRBV10-2; the D gene is possibly TRBD1 (6 bases). The germline gives CDR1 WSHSY, CDR2 SAAADI. This CDR3 is built from 13 residues. V was pared by 2 bases and J by 6 bases, with 10 bases between. The CDR3 region is CASSEQGFQTQYF. The CDR3 bases are TGCGCCAGCAGTGAGCAGGGGTTTCAGACCCAGTACTTC.

This clone occurred a few times. The rearrangement joins TRBV5-4 to TRBJ1-2, with a tentative D call TRBD1 (6 bases). The CDR3 consists of 17 residues. The V end was cut by 4 bases, the J end by 3 bases, with 22 bases between. Germline V gene lookup returns CDR1 SGHNT and CDR2 YYREEE (reference sequence). The CDR3 region is CASSRPVYREPDYGYTF. The DNA of the CDR3 is TGTGCCAGCAGCCGACCCGTTTACAGGGAACCAGACTATGGCTACACCTTC.

V usage is TRBV5-1 and J usage is TRBJ2-1, with a possible D match to TRBD2 (6 bases). V lost 4 bases, J lost 0 bases, and 11 bases lay in between. CDR3 length: 15 residues. CDR1 and CDR2 (germline): SGHRS, YFSETQ. The CDR3 spells CASSLSGSSYNEQFF. The CDR3 nucleotides read TGCGCCAGCAGCCTAAGCGGGTCCTCCTACAATGAGCAGTTCTTC.

This clone was observed a few times. The V call is TRBV5-8, the J call TRBJ1-1; D perhaps matches TRBD1 (5 bases). Germline loops: CDR1 SGHTS, CDR2 YDEGEE. The V gene lost 4 bases and the J gene lost 4 bases, with 8 bases spanning the gap. This CDR3 contains 12 residues. DNA of the CDR3: TGTGCCAGCAGCACGGGGCTCACTGAAGCTTTCTTT. Protein product: CASSTGLTEAFF.

The chain combines TRBV14 with TRBJ2-5; D is ambiguous. From germline, CDR1 is SGHDN and CDR2 FVKESK. The CDR3 totals 16 residues. V lost 6 bases and J 1 base, leaving 18 bases between the germline ends. CDR3 sequence (DNA): TGTGCCAGCAGTTATAGCCCCTCCCCGCCCCAAGAGACCCAGTACTTC. Encoded protein: CASSYSPSPPQETQYF.

The chain employs TRBV9 and TRBJ2-2; no clear D gene. CDR3 size: 16 residues. Per germline, CDR1 SGDLS and CDR2 YYNGEE. Trimming removed 0 bases at V and 3 bases at J, with 12 bases between. The chain's CDR3 is CASSVDRPIHTGELFF. The CDR3 region has the DNA TGTGCCAGCAGCGTAGACAGACCAATCCACACCGGGGAGCTGTTTTTT.

This clone was detected only a few times. The rearrangement joins TRBV28 to TRBJ1-1, with D maybe TRBD1 (6 bases). V was pared by 6 bases and J by 2 bases, with 13 bases between. Germline V CDR1 and CDR2: MDHEN, SYDVKM. The CDR3 has 14 amino acids. The DNA of the CDR3 is TGTGCCAGCAGCACCGGGACATACAACACTGAAGCTTTCTTT. It encodes CASSTGTYNTEAFF.

In nucleotides, the CDR3 is TGTGCCATCAGTGAGTCTAGGGCGGGTAATATCGGCGAGCAGTACTTC. This gives the protein CAISESRAGNIGEQYF. The rearrangement joins TRBV10-3 to TRBJ2-7; maybe TRBD2 (5 bases). CDR1 and CDR2 (germline): ENHRY, SYGVKD. The CDR3 sequence is 16 residues long. V was trimmed by 0 bases and J by 6 bases, leaving 18 bases between them.

The V and J genes are TRBV7-6 and TRBJ2-5; 7 bases map to TRBD1. Looked up from germline, CDR1 is SGHVS and CDR2 is FNYEAQ. The J segment lost 0 bases and the V segment lost 5 bases, leaving 6 bases of the junction unmatched. The CDR3 has 15 residues. The CDR3 spells CASSPSGQYQETQYF. Written as DNA, the CDR3 is TGTGCCAGCAGCCCCTCGGGACAGTACCAAGAGACCCAGTACTTC.

This clone was recorded only once. The V and J genes are TRBV6-5 and TRBJ1-6; D is unclear. This CDR3 has 12 amino acids. V was pared by 8 bases and J by 7 bases, with 9 bases between. Germline V gene lookup returns CDR1 MNHEY and CDR2 SVGAGI. CDR3 amino acids: CASQKANSPLHF. The CDR3 DNA is TGTGCCAGCCAAAAGGCGAATTCACCCCTCCACTTT.

This chain connects TRBV5-8 to TRBJ1-1; the match to TRBD1 covers 7 bases. This CDR3 spans 14 amino acids. Trimming removed 3 bases from V and 3 bases from J; junction bases left unmatched: 5. Germline-derived CDR1 and CDR2 are SGHTS and YDEGEE. The CDR3 DNA reads as TGTGCCAGCAGCTGGACGACAGGGCACACTGAAGCTTTCTTT. It yields the protein CASSWTTGHTEAFF.

The rearrangement joins TRBV29-1 to TRBJ2-7, with 8 bases matching TRBD2. V was clipped by 2 bases and J by 3 bases; unmatched bases: 9. The CDR3 has 15 residues. Germline CDR1 reads SQVTM; CDR2 reads ANQGSEA. The CDR3 is CSVEKTSGRNYEQYF. CDR3 sequence (DNA): TGCAGCGTTGAAAAAACTAGCGGACGAAACTACGAGCAGTACTTC.

This rearrangement joins TRBV5-4 to TRBJ1-6; D gene ambiguous. CDR3 length: 15 amino acids. CDR1 is SGHNT and CDR2 is YYREEE in the germline V gene (reference sequence). Deletions cut 1 base from V and 7 bases from J, with 12 bases between. CDR3 region: CASSLFLGRNSPLHF. The CDR3 DNA reads as TGTGCCAGCAGCTTGTTTTTGGGAAGGAATTCACCCCTCCACTTT.

V and J are TRBV6-2 or TRBV6-3 and TRBJ2-2; TRBD2 aligns across 9 bases. Losses at the gene ends were 4 bases for V and 1 base for J; bases not matched to a gene: 4. Germline CDR1 and CDR2: MNHEY and SVGEGT. This CDR3 is built from 16 residues. The CDR3 sequence: CASSSGLALNTGELFF. The CDR3 DNA reads as TGTGCCAGCAGTTCGGGACTAGCTTTGAACACCGGGGAGCTGTTTTTT.